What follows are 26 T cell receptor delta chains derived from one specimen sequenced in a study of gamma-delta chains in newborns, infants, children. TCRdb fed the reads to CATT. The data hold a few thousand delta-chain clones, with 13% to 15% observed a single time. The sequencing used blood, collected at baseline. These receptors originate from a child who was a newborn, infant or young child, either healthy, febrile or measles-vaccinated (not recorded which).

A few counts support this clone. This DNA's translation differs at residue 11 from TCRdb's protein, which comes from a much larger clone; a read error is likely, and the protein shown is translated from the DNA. The CDR3 here is CALGELSKLWADKLIF. The CDR3 DNA reads as TGTGCTCTTGGGGAACTATCCAAGTTGTGGGCCGATAAACTCATCTTT. The chain links TRDV1 to TRDJ1, with D unclear. CDR1 TSWWSYY and CDR2 QGS come from the germline V gene. V was trimmed by 0 bases and J by 3 bases, leaving 14 bases between them. The CDR3 loop spans 16 amino acids.

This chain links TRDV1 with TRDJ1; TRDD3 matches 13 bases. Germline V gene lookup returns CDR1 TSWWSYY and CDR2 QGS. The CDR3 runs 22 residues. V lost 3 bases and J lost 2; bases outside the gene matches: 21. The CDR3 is CALGDIFQSTALLGDTTDKLIF. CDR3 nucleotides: TGTGCTCTTGGGGATATCTTCCAATCAACTGCTCTACTGGGGGATACGACCGATAAACTCATCTTT.

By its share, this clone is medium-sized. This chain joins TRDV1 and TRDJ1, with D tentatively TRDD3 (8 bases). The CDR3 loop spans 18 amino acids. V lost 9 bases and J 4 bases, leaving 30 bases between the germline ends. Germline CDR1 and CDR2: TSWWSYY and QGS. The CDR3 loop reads CALYPFLQYWGVHDKLIF. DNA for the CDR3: TGTGCTCTCTACCCTTTCCTACAATACTGGGGGGTACACGATAAACTCATCTTT.

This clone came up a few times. The DNA for the CDR3 is TGTGCTCTTGGGGACCCGTCTTCCGGCAGTAACGATAAACTCATCTTT. Protein product: CALGDPSSGSNDKLIF. The rearrangement joins TRDV1 to TRDJ1; D is perhaps TRDD2 (5 bases). Trimming stripped 3 bases from V and 4 bases from J, with 18 bases between. CDR1 is TSWWSYY, CDR2 QGS, per germline. The CDR3 consists of 16 residues.

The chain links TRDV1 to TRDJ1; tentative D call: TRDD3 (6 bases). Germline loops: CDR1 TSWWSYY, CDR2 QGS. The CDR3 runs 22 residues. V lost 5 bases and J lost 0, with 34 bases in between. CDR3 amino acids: CALGPQKSTLLGETLYTDKLIF. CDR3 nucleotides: TGTGCTCTTGGGCCTCAGAAATCTACGCTACTGGGAGAGACTCTGTACACCGATAAACTCATCTTT.

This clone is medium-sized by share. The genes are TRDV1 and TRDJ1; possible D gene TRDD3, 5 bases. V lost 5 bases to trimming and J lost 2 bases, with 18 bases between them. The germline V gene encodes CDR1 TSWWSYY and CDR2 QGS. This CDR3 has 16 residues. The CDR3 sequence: CALGSLQLYGTDKLIF. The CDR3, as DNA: TGTGCTCTTGGGAGTCTACAACTATACGGGACCGATAAACTCATCTTT.

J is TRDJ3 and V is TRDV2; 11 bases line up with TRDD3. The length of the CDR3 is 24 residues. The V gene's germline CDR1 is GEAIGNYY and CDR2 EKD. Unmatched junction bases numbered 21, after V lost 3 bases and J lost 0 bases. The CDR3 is CACDPLRPKLGDKPFSWDTRQMFF. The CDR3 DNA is TGTGCCTGTGACCCCTTACGACCTAAACTGGGGGATAAGCCTTTCTCCTGGGACACCCGACAGATGTTTTTC.

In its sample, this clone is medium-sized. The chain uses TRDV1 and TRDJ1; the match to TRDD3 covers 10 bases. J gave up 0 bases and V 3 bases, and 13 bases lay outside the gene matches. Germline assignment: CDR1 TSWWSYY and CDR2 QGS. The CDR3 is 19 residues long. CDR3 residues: CALGEGEYWGIPYTDKLIF. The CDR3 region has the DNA TGTGCTCTTGGGGAGGGGGAGTACTGGGGGATCCCGTACACCGATAAACTCATCTTT.

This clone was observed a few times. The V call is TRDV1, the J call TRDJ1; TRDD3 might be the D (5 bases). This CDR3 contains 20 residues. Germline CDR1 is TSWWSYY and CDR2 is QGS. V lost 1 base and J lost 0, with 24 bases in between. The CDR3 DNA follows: TGTGCTCTTGGGGAACAGGGGCCTCTCCACTGGAAACTGTACACCGATAAACTCATCTTT. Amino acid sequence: CALGEQGPLHWKLYTDKLIF.

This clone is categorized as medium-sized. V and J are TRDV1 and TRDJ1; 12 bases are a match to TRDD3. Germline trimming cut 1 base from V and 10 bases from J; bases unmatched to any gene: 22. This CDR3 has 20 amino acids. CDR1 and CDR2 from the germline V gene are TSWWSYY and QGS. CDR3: CALGEPNGLPTYWGIQRLIF. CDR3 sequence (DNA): TGTGCTCTTGGGGAACCAAACGGCCTTCCTACGTACTGGGGGATACAGAGACTCATCTTT.

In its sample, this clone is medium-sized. CDR3 sequence: CACDILGDRASGADKLIF. CDR3 bases: TGTGCCTGTGACATACTGGGGGATAGGGCCTCGGGGGCCGATAAACTCATCTTT. V usage is TRDV2 and J usage is TRDJ1; 11 positions match TRDD3. Germline V lookup: CDR1 GEAIGNYY, CDR2 EKD. V lost 2 bases, J lost 3 bases, and 13 bases stayed unmatched. CDR3 length equals 18 residues.

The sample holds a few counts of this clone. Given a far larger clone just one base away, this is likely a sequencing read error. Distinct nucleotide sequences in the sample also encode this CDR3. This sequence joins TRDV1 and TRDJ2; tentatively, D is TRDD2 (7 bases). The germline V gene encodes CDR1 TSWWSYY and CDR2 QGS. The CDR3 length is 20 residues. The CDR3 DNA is TGTGCTCTCGGGGAACTATTCCTACCCGCCTTGGGGGCTAGCCGAGCACAACTCTTCTTT. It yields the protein CALGELFLPALGASRAQLFF.

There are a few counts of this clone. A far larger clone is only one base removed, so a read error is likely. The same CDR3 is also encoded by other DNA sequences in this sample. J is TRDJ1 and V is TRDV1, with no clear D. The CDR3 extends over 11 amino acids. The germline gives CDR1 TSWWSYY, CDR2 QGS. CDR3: CALGLAFKLIF. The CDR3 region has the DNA TGTGCTCTTGGGCTCGCCTTTAAACTCATCTTC.

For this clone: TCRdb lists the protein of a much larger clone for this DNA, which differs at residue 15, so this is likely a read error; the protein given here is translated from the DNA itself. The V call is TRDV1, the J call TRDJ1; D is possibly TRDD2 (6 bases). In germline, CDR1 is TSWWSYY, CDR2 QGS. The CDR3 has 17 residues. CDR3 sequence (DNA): TGTGCTCTTGGGGAACTTATCCTACGCCCATACACCGATAAACCCATCTTT. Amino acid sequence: CALGELILRPYTDKPIF.

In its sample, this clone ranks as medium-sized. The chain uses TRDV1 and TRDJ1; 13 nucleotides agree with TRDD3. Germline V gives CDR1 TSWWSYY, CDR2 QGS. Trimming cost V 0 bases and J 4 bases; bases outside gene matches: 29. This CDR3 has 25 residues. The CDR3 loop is CALGELERWILPPRTGGYGSDKLIF. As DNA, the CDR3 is TGTGCTCTTGGGGAACTAGAACGATGGATCCTTCCCCCACGTACTGGGGGATACGGGAGCGATAAACTCATCTTT.

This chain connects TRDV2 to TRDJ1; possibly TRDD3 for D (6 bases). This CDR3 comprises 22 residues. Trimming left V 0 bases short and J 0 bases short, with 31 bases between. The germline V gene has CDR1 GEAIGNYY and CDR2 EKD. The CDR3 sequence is CACDTVVSRLAVAGMYTDKLIF. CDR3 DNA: TGTGCCTGTGACACCGTGGTGAGTCGGCTCGCGGTCGCGGGGATGTACACCGATAAACTCATCTTT.

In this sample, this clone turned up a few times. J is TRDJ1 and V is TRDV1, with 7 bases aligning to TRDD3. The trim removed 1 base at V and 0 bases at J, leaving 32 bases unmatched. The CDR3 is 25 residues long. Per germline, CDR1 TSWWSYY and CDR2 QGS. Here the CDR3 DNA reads TGTGCTCTTGGGGAACCTCTAGGTTCAACGACTTACCTGTGGGATACTAAAGCGTACACCGATAAACTCATCTTT. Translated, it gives CALGEPLGSTTYLWDTKAYTDKLIF.

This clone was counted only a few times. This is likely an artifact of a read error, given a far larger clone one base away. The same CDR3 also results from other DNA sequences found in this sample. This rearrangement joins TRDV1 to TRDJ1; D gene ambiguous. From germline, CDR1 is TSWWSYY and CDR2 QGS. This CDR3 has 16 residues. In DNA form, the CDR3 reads TGTGCTCTTGGGGAACTATCCAAGTTGTGGACCGATAAGCTCATCTTT. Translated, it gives CALGELSKLWTDKLIF.

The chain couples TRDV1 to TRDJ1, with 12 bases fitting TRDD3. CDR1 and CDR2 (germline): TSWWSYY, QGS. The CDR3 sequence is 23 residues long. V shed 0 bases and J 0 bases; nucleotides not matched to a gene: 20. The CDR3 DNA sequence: TGTGCTCTTGGGGAACTAGTAGGTCCTACGATGCACTGGGGGATACCGTACACCGATAAACTCATCTTT. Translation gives CALGELVGPTMHWGIPYTDKLIF.

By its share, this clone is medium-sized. The CDR3 is CACDKLGDTKAAQLFF. The CDR3 nucleotides read TGTGCCTGTGACAAACTGGGGGATACGAAGGCAGCACAACTCTTCTTT. This sequence joins TRDV2 and TRDJ2; TRDD3 matches 13 bases. V lost 2 bases and J lost 6; bases outside the gene matches: 5. The CDR3 sequence is 16 residues long. Germline V lookup: CDR1 GEAIGNYY, CDR2 EKD.

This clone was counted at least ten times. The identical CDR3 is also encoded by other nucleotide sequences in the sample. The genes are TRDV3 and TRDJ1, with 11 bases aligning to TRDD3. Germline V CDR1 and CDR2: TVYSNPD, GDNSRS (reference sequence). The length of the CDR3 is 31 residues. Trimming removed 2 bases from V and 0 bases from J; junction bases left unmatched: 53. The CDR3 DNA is TGTGCCTTTCAATGGGGGATACGCCTTGCCGAACGGATAGAGAATGTCGAAGGGACTATTTTCCTGAAGCCTCACACCGATAAACTCATCTTT. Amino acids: CAFQWGIRLAERIENVEGTIFLKPHTDKLIF.

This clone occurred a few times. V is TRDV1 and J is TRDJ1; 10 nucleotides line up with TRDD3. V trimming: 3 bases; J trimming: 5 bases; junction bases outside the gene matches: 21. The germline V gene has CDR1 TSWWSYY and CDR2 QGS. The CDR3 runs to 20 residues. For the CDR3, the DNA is TGTGCTCTTGGGGACCGGAGACCTTCCCTCACTGGGGGATGTACGGATAAACTCATCTTT. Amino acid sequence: CALGDRRPSLTGGCTDKLIF.

Here the CDR3 reads CALLPVGYRGHTDKLIF. The CDR3 DNA reads TGTGCTCTTCTTCCGGTGGGATACCGGGGTCACACCGATAAACTCATCTTT. The rearrangement joins TRDV1 to TRDJ1, with 7 bases that match TRDD3. The length of the CDR3 is 17 residues. The V segment lost 8 bases and the J segment 0 bases; nucleotides outside the gene matches: 15. Germline CDR1 and CDR2: TSWWSYY and QGS.

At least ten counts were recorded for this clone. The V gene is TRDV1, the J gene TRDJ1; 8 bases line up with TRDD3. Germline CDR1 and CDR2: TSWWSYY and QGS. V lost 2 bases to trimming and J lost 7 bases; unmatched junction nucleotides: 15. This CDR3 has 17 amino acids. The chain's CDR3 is CALGEGLPGDTLLKLIF. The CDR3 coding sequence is TGTGCTCTTGGGGAAGGATTACCAGGGGATACCCTCCTTAAACTCATCTTT.

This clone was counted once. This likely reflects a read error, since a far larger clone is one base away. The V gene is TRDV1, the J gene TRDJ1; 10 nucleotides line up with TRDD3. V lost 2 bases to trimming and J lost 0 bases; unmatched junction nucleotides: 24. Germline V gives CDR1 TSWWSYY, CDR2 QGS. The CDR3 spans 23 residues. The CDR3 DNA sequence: TGTGCTCTTGGGGAAGTTCGGTTCATTAGGCCGTACTGGGGGATGTCCTACACCGATAAACTCATCTTT. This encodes CALGEVRFIRPYWGMSYTDKLIF.

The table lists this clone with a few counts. CDR3 region: CALGIYSLLWGILGTDKLIF. CDR3 DNA sequence: TGTGCTCTTGGGATATACTCCTTGCTTTGGGGGATACTAGGAACCGATAAACTCATCTTT. This chain connects TRDV1 to TRDJ1, with 10 bases that match TRDD3. Germline CDR1 and CDR2: TSWWSYY and QGS. The CDR3 spans 20 residues. With 5 bases clipped from V and 2 bases from J, the junction kept 20 bases outside the gene matches.